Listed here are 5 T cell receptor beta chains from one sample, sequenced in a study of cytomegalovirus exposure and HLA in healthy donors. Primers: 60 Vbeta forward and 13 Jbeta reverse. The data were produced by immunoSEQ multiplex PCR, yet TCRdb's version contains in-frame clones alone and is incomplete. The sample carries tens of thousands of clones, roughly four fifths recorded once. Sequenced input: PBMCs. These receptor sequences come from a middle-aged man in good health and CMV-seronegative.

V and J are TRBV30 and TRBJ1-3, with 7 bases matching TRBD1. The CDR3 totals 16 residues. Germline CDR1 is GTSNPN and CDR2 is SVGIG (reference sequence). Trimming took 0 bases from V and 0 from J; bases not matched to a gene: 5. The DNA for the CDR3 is TGTGCCTGGAGTGTGGGACAGTCAACCTCTGGAAACACCATATATTTT. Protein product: CAWSVGQSTSGNTIYF. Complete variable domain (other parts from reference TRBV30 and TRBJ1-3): SQTIHQWPATLVQPVGSPLSLECTVEGTSNPNLYWYRQAAGRGLQLLFYSVGIGQISSEVPQNLSASRPQDRQFILSSKKLLLSDSGFYLCAWSVGQSTSGNTIYFGEGSWLTVV.

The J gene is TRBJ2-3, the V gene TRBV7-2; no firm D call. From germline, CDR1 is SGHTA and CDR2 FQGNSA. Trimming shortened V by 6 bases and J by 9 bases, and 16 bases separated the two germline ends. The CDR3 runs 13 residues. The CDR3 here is CASSKDLAGTQYF. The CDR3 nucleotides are TGTGCCAGCAGTAAAGACTTAGCCGGCACGCAGTATTTT.

The CDR3 bases are TGTGCCAGTAGTACTACAGGGAATTCAAACATTCAGTACTTC. Translated: CASSTTGNSNIQYF. The chain employs TRBV19 and TRBJ2-4; tentatively, D is TRBD1 (6 bases). The CDR3 covers 14 residues. The V gene's germline CDR1 is LNHDA and CDR2 SQIVND (reference sequence). Between the trimmed V and J ends, which lost 4 bases and 6 bases, there was a span of 13 bases.

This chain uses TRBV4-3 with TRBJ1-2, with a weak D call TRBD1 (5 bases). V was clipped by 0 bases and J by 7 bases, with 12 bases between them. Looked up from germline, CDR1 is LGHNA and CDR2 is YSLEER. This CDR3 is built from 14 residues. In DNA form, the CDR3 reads TGCGCCAGCAGCCAAGATTGGGGGGTAGGTGGCTACACCTTC. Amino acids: CASSQDWGVGGYTF.

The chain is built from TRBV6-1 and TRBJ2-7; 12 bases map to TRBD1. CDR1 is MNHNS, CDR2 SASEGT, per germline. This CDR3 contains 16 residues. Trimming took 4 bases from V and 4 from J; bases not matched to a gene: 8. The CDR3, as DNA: TGTGCCAGCAGTGCACCCGGGACAGGGGGCGCGTACGAGCAGTACTTC. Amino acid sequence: CASSAPGTGGAYEQYF.